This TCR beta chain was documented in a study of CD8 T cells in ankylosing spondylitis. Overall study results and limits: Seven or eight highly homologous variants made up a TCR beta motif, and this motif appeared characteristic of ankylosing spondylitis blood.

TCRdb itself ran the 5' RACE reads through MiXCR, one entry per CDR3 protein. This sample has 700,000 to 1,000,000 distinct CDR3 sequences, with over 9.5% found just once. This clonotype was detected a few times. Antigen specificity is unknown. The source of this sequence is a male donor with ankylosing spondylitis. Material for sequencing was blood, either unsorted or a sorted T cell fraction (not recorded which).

CDR3 in amino acids: CASSLKRPVDRTRGYTF. CDR3 sequence (DNA): TGTGCCAGCAGTTTAAAGCGGCCAGTAGACAGGACAAGAGGCTACACCTTC. The rearrangement uses TRBV12-3 or TRBV12-4 and TRBJ1-2; tentatively, D is TRBD1 (6 bases). This CDR3 has 17 amino acids. Trimming took off 2 bases at V and 8 bases at J, with 24 bases between the two ends.